What follows is one T cell receptor (beta chain) and its context. Its antigen is still unknown. V shed 5 bases and J shed 6 bases, with 9 bases lying between them. Germline loops: CDR1 SGHTS, CDR2 YDEGEE. This CDR3 is 12 amino acids long. Assay used: immunoSEQ multiplex PCR; TCRdb lists only in-frame clones, some missing. The data show about 48,000 clones, approximately 88% seen once. The sample is drawn from a study of OX40 agonist ivuxolimab in advanced cancers. On the study more broadly: Participants, 80% to 90% male, averaged 60 years of age, ranging from roughly 20 to 80. A history of anti-PD-1, anti-PD-L1 or anti-CTLA-4 therapy was acceptable, and approximately 39% had some. Study outcomes and limitations: Compared with CD4+, CD8+ T cells on average had more expanded clones. Among some nonresponders, normalized T-cell clonal expansion was also low.

Source: CD4+ or CD8+ T cells sorted from blood, taken in a trial of the OX40 agonist ivuxolimab. The gene calls are TRBV5-8 and TRBJ2-1; weak D call: TRBD2 (5 bases). This clonotype was obtained from an adult with an advanced solid tumor such as melanoma, head and neck, liver or kidney cancer. As DNA, the CDR3 is TGTGCCAGCAGATTTGCGGGCAATGAGCAGTTCTTC. It encodes CASRFAGNEQFF.